This note documents a single T cell receptor beta chain sequence. In the study's own analysis: Estimates of nucleated cell counts were drawn from the amplification of reference gene primers. TCRdb's copy holds only in-frame clones and misses some; the assay was immunoSEQ multiplex PCR. That table furnishes V, J and clone size, whereas the DNA furnished D and trimming. This sample has 250,000 to 400,000 clones, with about nine tenths found just once. Patients at the Seattle site were enrolled during active infection and followed longitudinally. This entry is derived from a study of blood T cell repertoires in COVID-19. The wider study: COVID-19 samples from acute and convalescent phases originated in the United States, Italy and Spain. T cells, B-cell-depleted T cells, or PBMCs provided the cDNA or gDNA that served as material.

Germline V gene data show CDR1 as SGHDN and CDR2 as FVKESK. V was cut by 9 bases and J by 0 bases, with 14 bases left in between. The length of the CDR3 is 14 residues. The V gene is TRBV14, the J gene TRBJ1-2; D perhaps matches TRBD1 (5 bases). Sequenced sample: peripheral blood. The source is a woman in her thirties with COVID-19, enrolled during active disease. CDR3 in DNA: TGTGCCAGGGGGGAGGGGAGATCTAACTATGGCTACACCTTC. Translated: CARGEGRSNYGYTF.